This paragraph reports one T cell receptor (beta chain). This clonotype has more than one count but fewer than ten. Its specific antigen is unknown. No base qualities exist here, and no much larger clone lies one base off it. The germline V gene supplies CDR1 SQVTM and CDR2 ANQGSEA. The CDR3 goes from the cysteine to the phenylalanine over 12 residues. Only CDR3 DNA is held: 36 bases, read in frame from base 1. V loses 3 bases, J loses 4 bases, and the germline ends lie 8 bases apart. The data derive from a study of identical twins (dated by TCRdb to about 2016). Regarding the research as a whole: To test whether fetal clonotypes persist, the study used deep sequencing on TCR alpha and beta repertoires from monozygotic twins, unrelated adults of various ages, and cord blood. To rule out contamination, the twin experiments were replicated at different times with different library preparation protocols. The paper as a whole reports these results and caveats: A weaker excess of twin sharing was found in beta out-of-frame sequences because the signal-to-noise ratio was lowered by fewer shared sequences. Fewer insertions were carried by abundant cord blood beta clonotypes, a similar but weaker trend appeared in young adult naive repertoires, and no such trend appeared in memory repertoires. Because the same donors could not be followed over many years, conclusions were based on cross-sectional statistical analysis. Zero-insertion analyses could be partly confounded by invariant T cells such as MAIT and iNKT, although diverse VJ usage argued against such confounding for most clonotypes. Compared with coincidental sharing between unrelated individuals, out-of-frame TCR alpha sequences shared between twins showed an excess of sequences with low generation probability. In monozygotic twins, out-of-frame TCR alpha sharing was systematically underestimated by recombination models, although the models agreed with sharing between unrelated individuals.

Every donor in the study was a healthy Caucasian. The twin cohort comprised three pairs of female monozygotic twins, all aged roughly 18 to 30 years. The RNA used for TCR libraries was isolated from peripheral blood mononuclear cells. To prepare the library, 5' RACE was applied. Sequencing was performed on an Illumina HiSeq 2000. A universal primer binding site was introduced by template switching, and a unique molecular identifier was present in the final cDNA, enabling accurate counting of TCR cDNA molecules. Specific primers in the conserved constant-segment region were used to synthesize first-strand cDNA for TCR alpha and beta chains. To control for contamination, each cDNA library was double barcoded with a SMART-Mk sample barcode plus Illumina barcodes. TruSeq adapter sequences and Illumina sample barcodes were added in two successive PCR steps. The Illumina HiSeq platform was used with custom primers to sequence TCR alpha and beta cDNA libraries. Processing in the source paper ran as follows. Raw reads were processed with MiGEC to extract unique molecular identifiers, and MiXCR was used to determine CDR3 positions. For each individual, recombination models were inferred using an EM algorithm with the repgenHMM and IGoR tools. Shared clonotype analysis was performed with the tcR package in R, normalizing sharing by the product of cloneset sizes. Out-of-frame nonproductive sequences were analyzed to study raw recombination free of thymic and clonal selection effects. The raw public data were reprocessed by TCRdb itself: fastp quality trimming at Q25, MiXCR clonotype calling, in-frame beta chains only. Rows merge per CDR3 protein into single entries with the most common DNA and genes. TCRdb, rather than the study authors, made the V and J calls. Within this sample are approximately 600,000 distinct CDR3 sequences, with 9.5% to 10% of them counted one time only. The biggest ten clones account for more than 2.5% of the sample.

This same sample was also taken into another study, of yellow fever vaccine responses in identical twins. Looking at the second paper: According to the authors, the vaccine-induced T cell response in identical twins seemed to be partly convergent and partly specific to each individual. In the study, vaccine-responding T cell clones were precisely tracked in identical twins.

The clonotype was recovered from a woman under 30 in good health. In this chain, TRBV29-1 is recombined with TRBJ2-3; the D element might be TRBD1 or TRBD2, as each aligns at 5 bases. Input material: PBMCs. The CDR3 reads CSVELGADTQYF. The sequenced DNA: TGCAGCGTTGAGTTGGGGGCAGATACGCAGTATTTT.